This TCR beta chain stems from a study of T cells in Graves' hyperthyroidism and ophthalmopathy. Germline CDR1 SEHNR, CDR2 FQNEAQ (reference sequence). With V trimmed by 8 bases and J by 3 bases, 12 bases remained unmatched. CDR3 length: 15 amino acids. Regions amplified from RNA transcripts were the TCR beta CDR3 regions. TCR CDR3 regions were first amplified by RT-PCR with HTBI primers. MiXCR, run by TCRdb on the multiplex PCR reads, gives a single entry per CDR3 protein. The table has 480,000 or so distinct CDR3 sequences, over 45% seen once. This clonotype was observed a single time. This chain uses TRBV7-9 with TRBJ2-7; 8 positions match TRBD1. The TCR comes from an adult woman with Graves' disease, either hyperthyroidism or ophthalmopathy (not recorded which). The sequenced sample consisted of peripheral blood or thyroid tissue (not recorded which). The CDR3 region is CASEISWDRNYEQYF. CDR3 coding DNA: TGTGCCAGCGAGATCTCTTGGGACAGGAACTACGAGCAGTACTTC.